The 29 T cell receptor beta chains given below trace back to one sample, sequenced in a study of cytomegalovirus exposure and HLA in healthy donors. PCR used 60 Vbeta primers and 13 Jbeta primers. The protocol was immunoSEQ multiplex PCR, while the TCRdb copy is restricted to in-frame clones and leaves out a portion. The sample has 100,000 to 150,000 clones, 60% to 85% seen once. Sequencing input: PBMCs. These receptors all come from a female donor in good health and CMV-seropositive.

This chain connects TRBV29-1 to TRBJ2-1; 11 bases match TRBD1. Germline V gene lookup returns CDR1 SQVTM and CDR2 ANQGSEA. V trimming: 1 base; J trimming: 9 bases; junction bases outside the gene matches: 5. The CDR3 extends over 14 amino acids. Here the CDR3 reads CSVEVGQGVSEQFF. For the CDR3, the DNA is TGCAGCGTTGAAGTGGGACAGGGGGTATCTGAGCAGTTCTTC.

The chain joins TRBV5-1 to TRBJ2-7, with 9 bases aligning to TRBD1. The CDR3 runs to 14 residues. The trim removed 7 bases at V and 4 bases at J, leaving 9 bases unmatched. Germline CDR1 SGHRS, CDR2 YFSETQ. The CDR3 loop reads CASGPGQGGYEQYF. As DNA, the CDR3 is TGCGCCAGCGGACCGGGACAGGGAGGATACGAGCAGTACTTC.

This chain uses TRBV18 with TRBJ1-1, with TRBD1 matching over 11 bases. V was clipped by 3 bases and J by 7 bases; unmatched bases: 4. Germline V gene sequence: CDR1 KGHSH, CDR2 LQKENI. The CDR3 spans 14 residues. CDR3 region: CASSPGQGEVEAFF. CDR3 coding DNA: TGTGCCAGCTCACCGGGACAGGGGGAAGTTGAAGCTTTCTTT.

This clone was seen a single time. The chain is built from TRBV7-2 and TRBJ2-7; the match to TRBD2 covers 8 bases. V gave up 5 bases and J gave up 3 bases; unmatched junction bases: 3. Germline V gene data show CDR1 as SGHTA and CDR2 as FQGNSA. This CDR3 region has 13 residues. CDR3 nucleotide sequence: TGTGCCAGCAGCCAGGCGGGGGGCTACGAGCAGTACTTC. Residues: CASSQAGGYEQYF.

The chain uses TRBV30 and TRBJ1-1; 7 positions match TRBD1. The length of the CDR3 is 10 residues. The trim removed 8 bases at V and 10 bases at J, leaving 7 bases unmatched. CDR1 is GTSNPN and CDR2 is SVGIG in the germline V gene (reference sequence). The CDR3 DNA reads TGTGCCCGGAACAGGGGTCGAGCTTTCTTT. This translates into CARNRGRAFF.

The rearrangement uses TRBV7-9 and TRBJ2-5; D perhaps matches TRBD1 (5 bases). V was cut by 4 bases and J by 1 base, with 10 bases left in between. The CDR3 contains 14 residues. Germline loops: CDR1 SEHNR, CDR2 FQNEAQ (reference sequence). The DNA for the CDR3 is TGTGCCAGCAGCTGGACGGACATCCAAGAGACCCAGTACTTC. Translating it yields CASSWTDIQETQYF.

This clone has more than one count but fewer than ten. The chain has TRBV5-1 and TRBJ2-3, with a weak D call TRBD2 (7 bases). This CDR3 spans 16 amino acids. The germline V gene encodes CDR1 SGHRS and CDR2 YFSETQ. The V and J ends lost 6 bases and 1 base respectively, with 18 bases between them. The CDR3 loop reads CASTEGEGLGTDTQYF. In nucleotides, the CDR3 is TGCGCCAGCACAGAGGGGGAGGGCCTCGGCACAGATACGCAGTATTTT. The full variable domain, in which reference TRBV5-1 and TRBJ2-3 provide the parts outside the CDR3, is KAGVTQTPRYLIKTRGQQVTLSCSPISGHRSVSWYQQTPGQGLQFLFEYFSETQRNKGNFPGRFSGRQFSNSRSEMNVSTLELGDSALYLCASTEGEGLGTDTQYFGPGTRLTVL.

CDR3 nucleotides: TGCAGCGTTGAAGGTCAGGGGTACGGAAACACCATATATTTT. It specifies CSVEGQGYGNTIYF. The chain couples TRBV29-1 to TRBJ1-3; perhaps TRBD1 as D (6 bases). The CDR3 has 14 residues. V was clipped by 1 base and J by 4 bases, with 11 bases between them. Germline CDR1 and CDR2: SQVTM and ANQGSEA. Complete variable domain (other parts from reference TRBV29-1 and TRBJ1-3): SAVISQKPSRDICQRGTSLTIQCQVDSQVTMMFWYRQQPGQSLTLIATANQGSEATYESGFVIDKFPISRPNLTFSTLTVSNMSPEDSSIYLCSVEGQGYGNTIYFGEGSWLTVV.

This clone occurred a few times. This sequence joins TRBV9 and TRBJ1-3; TRBD1 might be the D (5 bases). CDR3 size: 16 residues. Trimming left V 0 bases short and J 4 bases short, with 14 bases between. CDR1 and CDR2 from the germline V gene are SGDLS and YYNGEE. CDR3 bases: TGTGCCAGCAGCGTAGAAGCGGGGCACTCCGGAAACACCATATATTTT. Translation: CASSVEAGHSGNTIYF.

DNA for the CDR3: TGTGCCTGTTCCCCGGGTAACTACGAGCAGTACTTC. This sequence encodes CACSPGNYEQYF. The chain is built from TRBV30 and TRBJ2-7; D not certain. Germline assignment: CDR1 GTSNPN and CDR2 SVGIG (reference sequence). This CDR3 contains 12 residues. V lost 6 bases, J lost 3 bases, and 12 bases lay in between. The full variable domain, its missing parts supplied by reference TRBV30 and TRBJ2-7, is SQTIHQWPATLVQPVGSPLSLECTVEGTSNPNLYWYRQAAGRGLQLLFYSVGIGQISSEVPQNLSASRPQDRQFILSSKKLLLSDSGFYLCACSPGNYEQYFGPGTRLTVT.

The chain combines TRBV4-1 with TRBJ2-5; 9 bases are a match to TRBD2. J lost 5 bases, V lost 4 bases, and 8 bases had no gene match. The germline V gene has CDR1 MGHRA and CDR2 YSYEKL. The CDR3 is 15 amino acids. The CDR3 here is CASSPQAGGPETQYF. The CDR3 nucleotides read TGCGCCAGCAGCCCACAAGCGGGGGGCCCGGAGACCCAGTACTTC.

CDR3 DNA sequence: TGTGCCAGCAGTGAGACAGGGAGCACAGATACGCAGTATTTT. As protein: CASSETGSTDTQYF. The chain joins TRBV6-1 to TRBJ2-3, with TRBD1 identical over 7 bases. The V segment lost 3 bases and the J segment 0 bases; nucleotides outside the gene matches: 0. Per the germline V gene, CDR1 is MNHNS and CDR2 is SASEGT. There are 14 residues in the CDR3.

The chain links TRBV11-2 to TRBJ2-1; D gene uncertain. V was clipped by 5 bases and J by 10 bases, with 12 bases between them. Looked up from germline, CDR1 is SGHAT and CDR2 is FQNNGV. CDR3 length equals 12 residues. The CDR3 region is CASSTYRWEQFF. CDR3 DNA sequence: TGTGCCAGCAGCACCTATCGTTGGGAGCAGTTCTTC.

This rearrangement joins TRBV6-6 to TRBJ2-2, with 7 positions matching TRBD2. Trimming removed 2 bases from V and 4 bases from J; junction bases left unmatched: 7. Germline V gene data show CDR1 as MNHNY and CDR2 as SVGAGI (reference sequence). The CDR3 runs 16 residues. CDR3 in DNA: TGTGCCAGCAGTTACGGGTCTAGCGGTGGCACCGGGGAGCTGTTTTTT. Translation gives CASSYGSSGGTGELFF.

The V call is TRBV10-3, the J call TRBJ2-7, with TRBD1 matching 8 bases. Germline V gene lookup returns CDR1 ENHRY and CDR2 SYGVKD. The CDR3 has 14 residues. The junction had 9 bases not matched to a gene; V was cut back by 6 bases and J by 5 bases. The DNA of the CDR3 is TGTGCCATCAGGGCCGGGACAGGATTGAACGAGCAGTACTTC. Protein sequence: CAIRAGTGLNEQYF.

The chain combines TRBV7-3 with TRBJ1-1; weak D call: TRBD1 (6 bases). CDR3 size: 14 residues. V was cut by 3 bases and J by 4 bases, with 12 bases left in between. The germline CDR1 and CDR2 sequences are SGHTA and FQGTGA. CDR3 in DNA: TGTGCCAGCAGCTTTACAGGGAGGGGCACTGAAGCTTTCTTT. It yields the protein CASSFTGRGTEAFF.

The J gene is TRBJ1-6, the V gene TRBV6-1; D not resolved. Trimming cost V 7 bases and J 0 bases, with 4 bases left between them. Germline CDR1 reads MNHNS; CDR2 reads SASEGT. The CDR3 runs 13 residues. CDR3 bases: TGTGCCAGCACCAACTCCTATAATTCACCCCTCCACTTT. Its protein is CASTNSYNSPLHF.

This clone was detected once. The chain carries TRBV4-1 and TRBJ1-6; a weak D match, TRBD1 (6 bases). This CDR3 contains 15 residues. Looked up from germline, CDR1 is MGHRA and CDR2 is YSYEKL. V was clipped by 1 base and J by 9 bases, with 13 bases between them. The DNA for the CDR3 is TGCGCCAGCAGCCAAGCCCAGGGGAGGGCTTCACCCCTCCACTTT. The encoded protein is CASSQAQGRASPLHF.

V is TRBV7-8 and J is TRBJ1-4; D is uncertain. Germline V CDR1 and CDR2: SGHVS, FQNEAQ. The CDR3 spans 15 residues. Trimming took off 5 bases at V and 0 bases at J, with 10 bases between the two ends. The DNA of the CDR3 is TGTGCCAGCAGCCGAGGCGGGTCAACTAATGAAAAACTGTTTTTT. This gives the protein CASSRGGSTNEKLFF.

Of note for this clone: This same CDR3 is encoded by further DNA sequences in the sample. The J gene is TRBJ2-1, the V gene TRBV7-3, with D hard to call. V was pared by 0 bases and J by 3 bases, with 3 bases between. Germline lookup yields CDR1 SGHTA and CDR2 FQGTGA. The CDR3 has 13 amino acids. CDR3 bases: TGTGCCAGCAGCTTAACTAGCTACAATGAGCAGTTCTTC. As protein: CASSLTSYNEQFF.

The rearrangement uses TRBV25-1 and TRBJ1-5; D not resolved. This CDR3 region has 14 residues. The V end was cut by 0 bases, the J end by 6 bases, with 9 bases between. The germline gives CDR1 MGHDK, CDR2 SYGVNS. Here the CDR3 reads CASSEYGSRQPQHF. CDR3 nucleotides: TGTGCCAGCAGTGAATATGGCAGTCGTCAGCCCCAGCATTTT. The variable domain in full, completed from reference TRBV25-1 and TRBJ1-5, reads EADIYQTPRYLVIGTGKKITLECSQTMGHDKMYWYQQDPGMELHLIHYSYGVNSTEKGDLSSESTVSRIRTEHFPLTLESARPSHTSQYLCASSEYGSRQPQHFGDGTRLSIL.

This clone was seen a few times. The V call is TRBV6-5, the J call TRBJ1-4; D is perhaps TRBD1 (6 bases). CDR1 is MNHEY, CDR2 SVGAGI, per germline. V lost 4 bases and J lost 4, with 10 bases in between. CDR3 length: 14 residues. The CDR3 bases are TGTGCCAGCAGTTTCCGGGACAATAATGAAAAACTGTTTTTT. Amino acids: CASSFRDNNEKLFF.

Only a few counts were recorded for this clone. This chain connects TRBV5-1 to TRBJ2-1, with 8 nucleotides matching TRBD1. This CDR3 is built from 15 residues. Germline assignment: CDR1 SGHRS and CDR2 YFSETQ. Trimming removed 4 bases from V and 8 bases from J; junction bases left unmatched: 11. For the CDR3, the DNA is TGCGCCAGCAGCCCCGTCCCAGGGGGCCGCGATGAGCAGTTCTTC. Its translation: CASSPVPGGRDEQFF.

V usage is TRBV5-5 and J usage is TRBJ1-3; the D is unclear. This CDR3 spans 13 amino acids. Germline loops: CDR1 SGHKS, CDR2 YYEKEE (reference sequence). Trimming cost V 3 bases and J 0 bases, with 4 bases left between them. DNA of the CDR3: TGTGCCAGCAGCTCCGGCTCTGGAAACACCATATATTTT. Protein product: CASSSGSGNTIYF. Based on the CDR3 plus reference TRBV5-5 and TRBJ1-3, the full variable domain is DAGVTQSPTHLIKTRGQQVTLRCSPISGHKSVSWYQQVLGQGPQFIFQYYEKEERGRGNFPDRFSARQFPNYSSELNVNALLLGDSALYLCASSSGSGNTIYFGEGSWLTVV.

The gene calls are TRBV6-5 and TRBJ2-1; 7 bases fit TRBD1. Germline V CDR1 and CDR2: MNHEY, SVGAGI. V was clipped by 4 bases and J by 9 bases; unmatched bases: 6. The CDR3 is 13 amino acids. CDR3 amino acids: CASSLRQGGEQFF. CDR3 sequence (DNA): TGTGCCAGCAGTTTACGACAGGGTGGTGAGCAGTTCTTC.

This rearrangement joins TRBV6-6 to TRBJ1-2, with D possibly being TRBD1 (6 bases). The ends were cut back, 6 bases at V and 4 bases at J, with 12 bases in the middle. Germline loops: CDR1 MNHNY, CDR2 SVGAGI (reference sequence). The CDR3 length is 13 residues. The CDR3 here is CASRLQGTYGYTF. The CDR3 DNA reads as TGTGCCAGCAGGCTACAGGGAACCTATGGCTACACCTTC.

This chain joins TRBV19 and TRBJ1-1, with a weak D call TRBD1 (6 bases). CDR3 length: 15 residues. V shed 5 bases and J shed 0 bases, with 13 bases lying between them. The V gene's germline CDR1 is LNHDA and CDR2 SQIVND (reference sequence). CDR3 in DNA: TGTGCCAGTAGTCCTCGACAGGAAATGAACACTGAAGCTTTCTTT. Translated: CASSPRQEMNTEAFF.

The J gene is TRBJ2-3, the V gene TRBV11-1; 7 positions match TRBD2. Germline lookup yields CDR1 SGHAT and CDR2 FQDESV (reference sequence). The CDR3 covers 15 residues. The J segment lost 7 bases and the V segment lost 4 bases, leaving 11 bases of the junction unmatched. The CDR3 loop is CASSSILGSGNTQYF. The CDR3 DNA follows: TGTGCCAGCAGCTCCATACTAGGGAGCGGGAATACGCAGTATTTT.

The J gene is TRBJ2-5, the V gene TRBV5-6; no clear D gene. Between the trimmed V and J ends, which lost 2 bases and 2 bases, there was a span of 16 bases. CDR3 length: 16 residues. Per germline, CDR1 SGHDT and CDR2 YYEEEE. CDR3 loop: CASSFFGRYAQETQYF. DNA for the CDR3: TGTGCCAGCAGCTTTTTTGGCAGGTACGCTCAAGAGACCCAGTACTTC.